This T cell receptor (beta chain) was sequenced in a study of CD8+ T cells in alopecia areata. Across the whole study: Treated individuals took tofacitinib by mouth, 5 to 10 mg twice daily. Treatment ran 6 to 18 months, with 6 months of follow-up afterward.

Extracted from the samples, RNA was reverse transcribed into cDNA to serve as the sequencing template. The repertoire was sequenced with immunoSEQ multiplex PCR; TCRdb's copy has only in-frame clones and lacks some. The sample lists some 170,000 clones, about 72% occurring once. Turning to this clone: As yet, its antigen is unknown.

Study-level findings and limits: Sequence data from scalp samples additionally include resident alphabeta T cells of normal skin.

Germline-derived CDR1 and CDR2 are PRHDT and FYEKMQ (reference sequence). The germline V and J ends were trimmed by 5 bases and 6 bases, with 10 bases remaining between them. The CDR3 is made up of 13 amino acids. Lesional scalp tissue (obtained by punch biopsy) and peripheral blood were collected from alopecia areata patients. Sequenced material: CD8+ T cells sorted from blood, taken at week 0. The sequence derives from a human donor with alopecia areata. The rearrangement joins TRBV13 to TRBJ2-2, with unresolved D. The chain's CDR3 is CASSLMDAGELFF. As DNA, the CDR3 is TGTGCCAGCAGCCTGATGGACGCCGGGGAGCTGTTTTTT.